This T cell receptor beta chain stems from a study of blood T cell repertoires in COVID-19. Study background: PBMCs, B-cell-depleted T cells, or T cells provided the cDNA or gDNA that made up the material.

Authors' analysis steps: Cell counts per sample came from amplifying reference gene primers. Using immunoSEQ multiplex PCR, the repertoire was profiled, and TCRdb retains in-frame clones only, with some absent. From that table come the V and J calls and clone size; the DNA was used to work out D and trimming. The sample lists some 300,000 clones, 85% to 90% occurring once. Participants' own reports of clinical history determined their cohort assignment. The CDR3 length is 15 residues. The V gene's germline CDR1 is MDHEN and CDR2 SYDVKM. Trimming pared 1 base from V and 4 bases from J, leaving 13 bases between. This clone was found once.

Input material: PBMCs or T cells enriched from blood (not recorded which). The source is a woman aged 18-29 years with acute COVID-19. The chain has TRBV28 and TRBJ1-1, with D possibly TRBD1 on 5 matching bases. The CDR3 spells CASSLSAGLSTEAFF. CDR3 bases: TGTGCCAGCAGTTTATCAGCAGGGTTGAGCACTGAAGCTTTCTTT.